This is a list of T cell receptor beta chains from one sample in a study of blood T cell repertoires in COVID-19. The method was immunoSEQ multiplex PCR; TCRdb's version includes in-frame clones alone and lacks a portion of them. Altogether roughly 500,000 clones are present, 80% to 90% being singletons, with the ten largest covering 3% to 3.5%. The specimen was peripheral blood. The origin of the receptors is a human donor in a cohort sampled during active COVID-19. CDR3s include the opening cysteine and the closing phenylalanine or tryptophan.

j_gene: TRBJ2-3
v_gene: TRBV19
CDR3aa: CASSLQGMDTQYF

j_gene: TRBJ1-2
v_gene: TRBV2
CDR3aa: CASSEERETTYGYTF

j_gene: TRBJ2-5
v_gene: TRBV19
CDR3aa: CASSIFGGEETQYF

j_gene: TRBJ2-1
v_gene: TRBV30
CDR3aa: CAWSVRLALEWEQFF

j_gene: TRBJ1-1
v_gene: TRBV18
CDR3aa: CASSPGEGWGTEAFF

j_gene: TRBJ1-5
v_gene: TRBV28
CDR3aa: CASTLGAGDRLQHF

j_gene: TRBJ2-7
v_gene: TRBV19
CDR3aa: CASMGTSGSYEQYF

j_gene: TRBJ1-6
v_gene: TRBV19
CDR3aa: CASSPQDWDGSPLHF

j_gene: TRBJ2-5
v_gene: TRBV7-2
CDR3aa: CAHRRGETQYF

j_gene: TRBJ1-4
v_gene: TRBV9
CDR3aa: CASGREATNEKLFF

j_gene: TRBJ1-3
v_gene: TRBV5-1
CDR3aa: CASSLQGQSSGNTIYF

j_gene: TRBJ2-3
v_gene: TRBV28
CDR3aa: CASTQSGGRRDTQYF

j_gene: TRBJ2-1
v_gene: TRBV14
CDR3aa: CASSQATTGALRGEQFF

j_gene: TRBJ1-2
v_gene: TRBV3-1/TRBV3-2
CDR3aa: CASSQDSPASLYGYTF

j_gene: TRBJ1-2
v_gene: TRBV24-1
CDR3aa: CATSAWDSADDYGYTF

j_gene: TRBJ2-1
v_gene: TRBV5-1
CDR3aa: CASSLGGLARFYNEQFF

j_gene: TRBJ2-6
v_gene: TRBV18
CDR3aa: CASSPTGSTGANVLTF

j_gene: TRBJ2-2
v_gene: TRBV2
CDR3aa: CASMRALAGAGELFF

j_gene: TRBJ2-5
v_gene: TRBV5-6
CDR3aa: CASSSRIPGWETQYF

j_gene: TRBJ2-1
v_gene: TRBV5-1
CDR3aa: CASSHGGYNEQFF

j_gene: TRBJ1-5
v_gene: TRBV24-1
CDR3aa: CAIQGQVDNQPQHF

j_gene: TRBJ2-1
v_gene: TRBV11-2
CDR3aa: CASSPLGNRGHEQFF

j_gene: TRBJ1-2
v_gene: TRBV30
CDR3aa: CAWRANGYTGSKGYTF

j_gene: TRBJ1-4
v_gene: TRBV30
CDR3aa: CAWSVGSGVRSEKLFF

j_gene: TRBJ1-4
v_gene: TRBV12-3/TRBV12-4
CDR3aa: CASSFGNEKLFF

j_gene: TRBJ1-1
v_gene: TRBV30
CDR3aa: CAWSDSMGSSSFAFF

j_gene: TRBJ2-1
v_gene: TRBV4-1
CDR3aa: CASSQDTRGDEQFF

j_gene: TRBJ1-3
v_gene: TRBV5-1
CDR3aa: CASSPGGSGNTIYF

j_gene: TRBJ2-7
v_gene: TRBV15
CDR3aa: CATSSGTYSYEQYF